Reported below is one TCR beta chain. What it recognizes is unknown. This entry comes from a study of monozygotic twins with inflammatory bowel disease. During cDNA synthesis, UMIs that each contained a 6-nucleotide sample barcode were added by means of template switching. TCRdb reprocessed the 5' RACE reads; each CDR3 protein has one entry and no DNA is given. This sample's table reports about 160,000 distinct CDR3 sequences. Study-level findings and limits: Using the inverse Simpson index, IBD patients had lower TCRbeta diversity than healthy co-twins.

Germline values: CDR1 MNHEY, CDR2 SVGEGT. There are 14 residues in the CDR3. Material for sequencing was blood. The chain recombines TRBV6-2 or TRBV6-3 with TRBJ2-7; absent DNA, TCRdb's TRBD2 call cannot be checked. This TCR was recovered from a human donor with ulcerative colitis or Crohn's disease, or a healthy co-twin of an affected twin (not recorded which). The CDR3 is CASSLRDSAYEQYF.